This T cell receptor (beta chain) was found in a study of T cell responses to AZD1222 COVID-19 vaccine. For the study at large: Second doses were pooled across both intervals (about 4 or about 12 weeks). Overall study results and limits: Most donors were white British and more were female, and clonal diversity was possibly underestimated. Repertoire samples came only from after the peak T cell response.

This clone was detected only once. What it binds is unknown. V was cut by 2 bases and J by 4 bases, with 11 bases left in between. CDR1 MDHEN and CDR2 SYDVKM come from the germline V gene. The CDR3 covers 14 residues. TCRdb's copy holds only in-frame clones and misses some; the assay was immunoSEQ multiplex PCR. There are about 67,000 clones in the sample; around 84% occur only once, and 21% lies in the top ten. Material: peripheral blood, obtained on day 0 of AZD1222 vaccination. The clonotype comes from an adult in good health. The rearrangement uses TRBV28 and TRBJ1-1; D is possibly TRBD1 (6 bases). This chain's CDR3 is CASSLTGSGTEAFF. In DNA, the CDR3 is TGTGCCAGCAGTTTAACAGGGTCGGGCACTGAAGCTTTCTTT.